This T cell receptor beta chain was recovered during a study of T-cell reconstitution after alpha-beta-depleted transplantation in children. Study findings and constraints: Most T-cell counts and diversity one year after the transplant came from T cells that were newly produced. Some patients showed high day-60 TCRbeta diversity, which derived from surviving recipient T cells and thymic progenitors.

Preparation of the TCRbeta library used unique molecular identifiers. Each CDR3 protein is one row after TCRdb ran MiXCR on the PCR reads. The repertoire holds about a million distinct CDR3 sequences, roughly 29% seen once, with about 28% in the top ten. Note on this clonotype: The antigen is not known.

The trim removed 4 bases at V and 1 base at J, leaving 6 bases unmatched. Germline CDR1 reads LGHDT; CDR2 reads YNNKEL (reference sequence). The CDR3 has 16 amino acids. The receptor comes from a boy younger than two who had a stem cell transplant for SCID, so the T cells may come from the graft donor. This chain uses TRBV3-1 with TRBJ2-2; 7 bases match TRBD2. The source material was PBMCs, mostly from graft donor cells, sampled 360 days after TCRalphabeta/CD19-depleted stem cell transplant. CDR3 sequence (DNA): TGTGCCAGCAGCCCTCAGCTAGCGGTGAACACCGGGGAGCTGTTTTTT. Translated, it gives CASSPQLAVNTGELFF.